At least ten counts were recorded for the clone carrying this TCR beta chain. V dropped 5 bases and J dropped 1 base, with 15 bases sitting between them. Per the germline V gene, CDR1 is SNHLY and CDR2 is FYNNEI. CDR3 length: 16 residues. The data belong to a study of T cells in Graves' hyperthyroidism and ophthalmopathy. RNA transcripts gave rise to amplified TCR beta CDR3 regions. The HTBI primer set was used in a first-round RT-PCR of the TCR CDR3. TCRdb recomputed calls from the multiplex PCR reads with MiXCR, one row per CDR3 protein. The sample carries about 340,000 distinct CDR3 sequences, roughly 21% recorded once.

The sample taken for sequencing was blood. The genes are TRBV2 and TRBJ1-5; D is ambiguous. This receptor was obtained from a woman aged 45-59 years with Graves' hyperthyroidism. CDR3 DNA: TGTGCCAGCAGTCAGGAGACCATATTCAGCAATCAGCCCCAGCATTTT. Protein: CASSQETIFSNQPQHF.